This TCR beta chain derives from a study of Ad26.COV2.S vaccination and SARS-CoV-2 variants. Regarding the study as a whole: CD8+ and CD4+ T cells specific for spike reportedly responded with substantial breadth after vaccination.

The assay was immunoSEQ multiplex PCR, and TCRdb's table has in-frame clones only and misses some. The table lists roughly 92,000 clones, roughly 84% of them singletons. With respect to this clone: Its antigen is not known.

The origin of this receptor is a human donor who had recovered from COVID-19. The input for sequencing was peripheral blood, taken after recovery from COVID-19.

CDR3 coding DNA: TGTGCCAGCAGCCCGAACTTGGGAGAAGGCACCGGGGAGCTGTTTTTT. Its translation is CASSPNLGEGTGELFF. V and J are TRBV7-3 and TRBJ2-2; weak D call: TRBD2 (5 bases). This CDR3 comprises 16 residues. From germline, CDR1 is SGHTA and CDR2 FQGTGA. V lost 5 bases to trimming and J lost 4 bases, with 17 bases between them.